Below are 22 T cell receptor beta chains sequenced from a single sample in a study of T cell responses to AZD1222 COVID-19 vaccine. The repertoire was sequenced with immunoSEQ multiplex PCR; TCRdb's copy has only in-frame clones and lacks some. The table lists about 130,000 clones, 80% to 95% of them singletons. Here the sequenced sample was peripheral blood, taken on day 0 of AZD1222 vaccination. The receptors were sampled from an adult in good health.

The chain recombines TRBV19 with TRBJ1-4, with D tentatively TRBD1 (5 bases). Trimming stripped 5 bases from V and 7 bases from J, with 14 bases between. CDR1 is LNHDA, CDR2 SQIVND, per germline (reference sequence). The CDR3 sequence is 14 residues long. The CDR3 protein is CASSELRDGEKLFF. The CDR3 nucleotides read TGTGCCAGTAGTGAGTTACGGGACGGTGAAAAACTGTTTTTT.

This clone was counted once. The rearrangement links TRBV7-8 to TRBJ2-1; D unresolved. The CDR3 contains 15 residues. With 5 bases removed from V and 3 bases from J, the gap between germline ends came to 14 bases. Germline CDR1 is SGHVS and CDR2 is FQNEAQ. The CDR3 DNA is TGTGCCAGCAGCCGAGCTAGTGTAGGCTACAATGAGCAGTTCTTC. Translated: CASSRASVGYNEQFF.

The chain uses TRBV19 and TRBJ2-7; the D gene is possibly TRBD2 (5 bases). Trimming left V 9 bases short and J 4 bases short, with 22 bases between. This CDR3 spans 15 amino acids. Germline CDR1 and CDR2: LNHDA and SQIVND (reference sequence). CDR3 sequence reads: CASQPNSVAVYEQYF. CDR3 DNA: TGTGCCAGCCAACCAAATAGCGTAGCCGTTTACGAGCAGTACTTC. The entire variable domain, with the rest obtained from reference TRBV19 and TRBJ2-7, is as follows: DGGITQSPKYLFRKEGQNVTLSCEQNLNHDAMYWYRQDPGQGLRLIYYSQIVNDFQKGDIAEGYSVSREKKESFPLTVTSAQKNPTAFYLCASQPNSVAVYEQYFGPGTRLTVT.

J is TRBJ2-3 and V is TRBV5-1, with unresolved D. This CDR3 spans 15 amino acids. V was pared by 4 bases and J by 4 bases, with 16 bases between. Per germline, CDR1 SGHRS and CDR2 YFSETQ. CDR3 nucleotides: TGCGCCAGCAGCGAGGTCACCTTTAGCCCAGATACGCAGTATTTT. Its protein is CASSEVTFSPDTQYF.

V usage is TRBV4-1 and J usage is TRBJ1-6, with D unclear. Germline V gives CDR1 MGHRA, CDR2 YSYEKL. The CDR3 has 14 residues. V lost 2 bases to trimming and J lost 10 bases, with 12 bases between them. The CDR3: CASSQTSLKSPLHF. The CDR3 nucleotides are TGCGCCAGCAGCCAAACCAGTCTGAAGTCACCCCTCCACTTT.

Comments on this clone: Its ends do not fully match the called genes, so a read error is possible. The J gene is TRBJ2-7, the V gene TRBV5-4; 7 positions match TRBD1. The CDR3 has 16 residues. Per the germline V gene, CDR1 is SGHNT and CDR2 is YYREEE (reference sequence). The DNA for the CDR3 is TGTGCCAGCAGCTTGGCCCTGGGACAGATGGTATACGGGCAGTACTTC. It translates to CASSLALGQMVYGQYF.

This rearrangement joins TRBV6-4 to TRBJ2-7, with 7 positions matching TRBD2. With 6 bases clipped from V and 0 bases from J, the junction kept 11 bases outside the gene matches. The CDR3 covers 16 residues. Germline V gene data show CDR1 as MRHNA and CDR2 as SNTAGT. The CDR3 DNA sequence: TGTGCCAGCAGGGGAGGGACTCCCCAATCCTCCTACGAGCAGTACTTC. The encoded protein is CASRGGTPQSSYEQYF.

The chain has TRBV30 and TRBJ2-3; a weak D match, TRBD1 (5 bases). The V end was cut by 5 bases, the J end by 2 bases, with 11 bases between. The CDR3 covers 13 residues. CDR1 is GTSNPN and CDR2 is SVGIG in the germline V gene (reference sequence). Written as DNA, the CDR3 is TGTGCCTGGGAAGGGGAAATCACAGATACGCAGTATTTT. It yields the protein CAWEGEITDTQYF. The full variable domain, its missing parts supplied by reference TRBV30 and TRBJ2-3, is SQTIHQWPATLVQPVGSPLSLECTVEGTSNPNLYWYRQAAGRGLQLLFYSVGIGQISSEVPQNLSASRPQDRQFILSSKKLLLSDSGFYLCAWEGEITDTQYFGPGTRLTVL.

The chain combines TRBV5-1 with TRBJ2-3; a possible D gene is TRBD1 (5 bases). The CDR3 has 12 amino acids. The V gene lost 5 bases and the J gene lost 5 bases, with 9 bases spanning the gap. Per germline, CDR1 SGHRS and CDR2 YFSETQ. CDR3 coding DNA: TGCGCCAGCAGTCCAAGGGGAGATACGCAGTATTTT. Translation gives CASSPRGDTQYF.

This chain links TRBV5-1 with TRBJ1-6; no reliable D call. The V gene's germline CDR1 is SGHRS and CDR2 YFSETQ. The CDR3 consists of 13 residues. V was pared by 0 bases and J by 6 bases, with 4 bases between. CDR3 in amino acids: CASSLGSNSPLHF. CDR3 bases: TGCGCCAGCAGCTTGGGGTCTAATTCACCCCTCCACTTT. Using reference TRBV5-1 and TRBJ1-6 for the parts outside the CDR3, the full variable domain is KAGVTQTPRYLIKTRGQQVTLSCSPISGHRSVSWYQQTPGQGLQFLFEYFSETQRNKGNFPGRFSGRQFSNSRSEMNVSTLELGDSALYLCASSLGSNSPLHFGNGTRLTVT.

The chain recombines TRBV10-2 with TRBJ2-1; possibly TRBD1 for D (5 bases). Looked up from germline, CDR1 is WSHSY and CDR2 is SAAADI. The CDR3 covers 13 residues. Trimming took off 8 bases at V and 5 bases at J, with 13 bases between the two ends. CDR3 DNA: TGCGCCAGCCAACCAGACAGAAACAATGAGCAGTTCTTC. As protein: CASQPDRNNEQFF.

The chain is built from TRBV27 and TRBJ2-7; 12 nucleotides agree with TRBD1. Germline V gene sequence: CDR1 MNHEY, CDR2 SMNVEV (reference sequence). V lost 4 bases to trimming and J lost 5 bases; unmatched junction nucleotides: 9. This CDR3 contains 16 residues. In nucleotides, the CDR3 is TGTGCCAGCAGTTCCTTACCGGGACAGGGGGCGCACGAGCAGTACTTC. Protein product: CASSSLPGQGAHEQYF.

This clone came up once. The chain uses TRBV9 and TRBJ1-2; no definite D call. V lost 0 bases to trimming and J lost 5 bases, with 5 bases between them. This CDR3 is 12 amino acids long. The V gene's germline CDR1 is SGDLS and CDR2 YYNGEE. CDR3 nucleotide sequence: TGTGCCAGCAGCGTAGGCAAATATGGCTACACCTTC. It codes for CASSVGKYGYTF.

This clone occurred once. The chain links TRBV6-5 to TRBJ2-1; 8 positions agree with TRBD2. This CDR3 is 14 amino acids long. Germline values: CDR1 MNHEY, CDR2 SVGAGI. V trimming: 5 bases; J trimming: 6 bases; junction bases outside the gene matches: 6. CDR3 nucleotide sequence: TGTGCCAGCAGTATAGTAGCGGGGACCAATGAGCAGTTCTTC. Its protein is CASSIVAGTNEQFF.

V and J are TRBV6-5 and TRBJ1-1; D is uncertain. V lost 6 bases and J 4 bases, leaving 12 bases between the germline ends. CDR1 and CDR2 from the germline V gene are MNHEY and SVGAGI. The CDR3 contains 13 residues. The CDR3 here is CASSPPRSTEAFF. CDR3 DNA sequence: TGTGCCAGCAGCCCCCCCCGGAGCACTGAAGCTTTCTTT.

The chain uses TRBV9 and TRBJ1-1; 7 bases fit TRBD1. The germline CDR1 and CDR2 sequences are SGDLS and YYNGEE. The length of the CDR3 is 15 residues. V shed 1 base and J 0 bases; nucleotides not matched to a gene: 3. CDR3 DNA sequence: TGTGCCAGCAGCGTATGGGACAGCGTGAACACTGAAGCTTTCTTT. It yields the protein CASSVWDSVNTEAFF.

The CDR3 region has the DNA TGCGCCAGCAGCCGCACTAGCGGCGCGAACACCGGGGAGCTGTTTTTT. Encoded protein: CASSRTSGANTGELFF. The rearrangement joins TRBV5-1 to TRBJ2-2; 8 bases map to TRBD2. Germline-derived CDR1 and CDR2 are SGHRS and YFSETQ. This CDR3 has 16 residues. V shed 4 bases and J 0 bases; nucleotides not matched to a gene: 5.

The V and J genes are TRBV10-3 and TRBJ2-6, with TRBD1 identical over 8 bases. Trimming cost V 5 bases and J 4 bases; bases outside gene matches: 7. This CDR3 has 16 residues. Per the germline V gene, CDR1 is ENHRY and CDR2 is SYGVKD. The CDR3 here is CAISPDRGAGANVLTF. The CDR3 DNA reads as TGTGCCATCAGTCCTGACAGGGGCGCCGGGGCCAACGTCCTGACTTTC.

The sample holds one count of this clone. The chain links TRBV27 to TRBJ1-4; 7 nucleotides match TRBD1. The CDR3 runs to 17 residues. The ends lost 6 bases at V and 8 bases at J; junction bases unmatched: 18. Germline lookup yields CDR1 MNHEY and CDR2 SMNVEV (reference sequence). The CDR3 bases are TGTGCCAGCAGAAAGACAGGGAGGCCCAACCCAGTGGAAAAACTGTTTTTT. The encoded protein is CASRKTGRPNPVEKLFF.

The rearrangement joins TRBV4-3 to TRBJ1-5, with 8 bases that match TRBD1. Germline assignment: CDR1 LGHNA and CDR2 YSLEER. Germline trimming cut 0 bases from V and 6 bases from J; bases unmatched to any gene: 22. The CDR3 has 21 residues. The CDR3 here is CASSQDLPSATGVGLGQPQHF. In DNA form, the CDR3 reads TGCGCCAGCAGCCAAGATCTACCCTCCGCGACAGGGGTTGGCTTAGGTCAGCCCCAGCATTTT.

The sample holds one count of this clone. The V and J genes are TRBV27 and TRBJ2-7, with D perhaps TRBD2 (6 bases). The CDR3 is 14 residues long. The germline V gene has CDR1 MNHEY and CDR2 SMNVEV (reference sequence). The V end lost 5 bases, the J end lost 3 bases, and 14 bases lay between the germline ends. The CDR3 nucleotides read TGTGCCAGCAGTCATGGAGGGTTCGGCTACGAGCAGTACTTC. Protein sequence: CASSHGGFGYEQYF.

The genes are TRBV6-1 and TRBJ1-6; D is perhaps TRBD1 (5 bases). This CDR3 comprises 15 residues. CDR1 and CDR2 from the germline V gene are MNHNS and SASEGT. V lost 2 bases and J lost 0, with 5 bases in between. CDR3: CASSERGSYNSPLHF. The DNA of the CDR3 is TGTGCCAGCAGTGAAAGGGGCTCCTATAATTCACCCCTCCACTTT.